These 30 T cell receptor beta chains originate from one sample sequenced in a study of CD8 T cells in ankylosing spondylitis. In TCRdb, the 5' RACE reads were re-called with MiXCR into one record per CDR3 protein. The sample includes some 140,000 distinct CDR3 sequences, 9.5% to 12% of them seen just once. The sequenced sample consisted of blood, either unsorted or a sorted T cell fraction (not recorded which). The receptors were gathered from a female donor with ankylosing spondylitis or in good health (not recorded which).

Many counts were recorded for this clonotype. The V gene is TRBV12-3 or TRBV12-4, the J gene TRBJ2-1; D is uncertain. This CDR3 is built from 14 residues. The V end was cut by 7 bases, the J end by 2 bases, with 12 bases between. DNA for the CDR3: TGTGCCAGCAAAAGCGTCTACACCTACAATGAGCAGTTCTTC. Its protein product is CASKSVYTYNEQFF.

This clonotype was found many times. The CDR3, as DNA: TGTGCCAGCAGTTTAGGGGGACAGCCCAGGGTTATGGGCTACACCTTC. This gives the protein CASSLGGQPRVMGYTF. The chain has TRBV12-3 or TRBV12-4 and TRBJ1-2; 7 bases agree with TRBD1. The CDR3 spans 16 residues. With V trimmed by 1 base and J by 8 bases, 13 bases remained unmatched.

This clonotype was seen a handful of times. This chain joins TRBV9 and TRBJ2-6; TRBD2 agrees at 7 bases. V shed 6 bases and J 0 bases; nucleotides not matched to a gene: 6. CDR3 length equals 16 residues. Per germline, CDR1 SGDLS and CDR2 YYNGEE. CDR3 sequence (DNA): TGTGCCAGCACTCCCCGGGGGGACTCTGGGGCCAACGTCCTGACTTTC. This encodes CASTPRGDSGANVLTF.

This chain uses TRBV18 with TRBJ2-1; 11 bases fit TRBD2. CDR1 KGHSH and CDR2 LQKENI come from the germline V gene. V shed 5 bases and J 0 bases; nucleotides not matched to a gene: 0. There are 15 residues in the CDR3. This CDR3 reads CASSGTSGSYNEQFF. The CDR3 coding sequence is TGTGCCAGCTCAGGGACTAGCGGCTCCTACAATGAGCAGTTCTTC.

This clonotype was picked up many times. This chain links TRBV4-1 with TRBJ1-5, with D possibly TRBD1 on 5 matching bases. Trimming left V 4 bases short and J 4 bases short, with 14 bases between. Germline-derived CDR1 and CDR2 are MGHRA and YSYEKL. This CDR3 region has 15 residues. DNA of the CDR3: TGCGCCAGCAGCCGCTCAAGGGGTCTTAATCAGCCCCAGCATTTT. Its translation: CASSRSRGLNQPQHF.

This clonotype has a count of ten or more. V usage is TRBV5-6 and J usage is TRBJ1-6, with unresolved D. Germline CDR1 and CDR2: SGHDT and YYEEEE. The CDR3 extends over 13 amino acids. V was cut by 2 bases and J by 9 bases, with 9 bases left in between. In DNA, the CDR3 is TGTGCCAGCAGCTTCCCGTCTTCTTCACCCCTCCACTTT. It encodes CASSFPSSSPLHF.

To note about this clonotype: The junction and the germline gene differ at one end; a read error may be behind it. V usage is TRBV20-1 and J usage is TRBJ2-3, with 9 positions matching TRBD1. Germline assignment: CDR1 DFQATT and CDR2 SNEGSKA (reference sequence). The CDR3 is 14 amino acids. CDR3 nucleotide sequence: TGCAGTGCTAGTGGGACAGGGCTAAAGGATACGCGGTATTTT. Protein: CSASGTGLKDTRYF.

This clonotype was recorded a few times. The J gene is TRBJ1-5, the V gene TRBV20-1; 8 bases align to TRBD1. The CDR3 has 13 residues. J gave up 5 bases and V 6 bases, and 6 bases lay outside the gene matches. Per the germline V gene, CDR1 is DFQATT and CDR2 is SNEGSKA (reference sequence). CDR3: CSALGQDYQPQHF. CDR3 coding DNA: TGCAGTGCCTTGGGACAGGACTATCAGCCCCAGCATTTT.

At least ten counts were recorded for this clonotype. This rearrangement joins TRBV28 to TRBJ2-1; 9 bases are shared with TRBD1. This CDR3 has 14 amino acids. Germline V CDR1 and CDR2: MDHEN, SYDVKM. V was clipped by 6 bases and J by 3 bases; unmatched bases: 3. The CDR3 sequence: CASRGQGNYNEQFF. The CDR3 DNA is TGTGCCAGCAGAGGACAGGGGAACTACAATGAGCAGTTCTTC. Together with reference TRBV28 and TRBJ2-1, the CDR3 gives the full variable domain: DVKVTQSSRYLVKRTGEKVFLECVQDMDHENMFWYRQDPGLGLRLIYFSYDVKMKEKGDIPEGYSVSREKKERFSLILESASTNQTSMYLCASRGQGNYNEQFFGPGTRLTVL.

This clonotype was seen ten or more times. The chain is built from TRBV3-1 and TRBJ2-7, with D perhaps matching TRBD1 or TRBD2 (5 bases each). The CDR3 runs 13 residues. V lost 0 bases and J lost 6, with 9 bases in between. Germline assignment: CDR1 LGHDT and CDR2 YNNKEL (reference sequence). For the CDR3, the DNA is TGTGCCAGCAGCCAAGATACGAGGGGCGAGCAGTACTTC. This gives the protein CASSQDTRGEQYF.

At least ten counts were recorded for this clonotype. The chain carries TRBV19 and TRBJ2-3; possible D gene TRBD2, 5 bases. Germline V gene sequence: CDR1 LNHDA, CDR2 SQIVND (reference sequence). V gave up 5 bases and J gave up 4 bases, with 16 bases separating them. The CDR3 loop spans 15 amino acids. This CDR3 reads CASSPLWTRADTQYF. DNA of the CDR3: TGTGCCAGTAGTCCTCTCTGGACGAGGGCAGATACGCAGTATTTT.

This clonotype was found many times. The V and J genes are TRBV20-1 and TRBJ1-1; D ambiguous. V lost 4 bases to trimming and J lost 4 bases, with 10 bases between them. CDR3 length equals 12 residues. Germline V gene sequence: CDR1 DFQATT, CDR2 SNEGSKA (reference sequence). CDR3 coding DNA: TGCAGTGCTACAACCTCGGTCACTGAAGCTTTCTTT. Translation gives CSATTSVTEAFF.

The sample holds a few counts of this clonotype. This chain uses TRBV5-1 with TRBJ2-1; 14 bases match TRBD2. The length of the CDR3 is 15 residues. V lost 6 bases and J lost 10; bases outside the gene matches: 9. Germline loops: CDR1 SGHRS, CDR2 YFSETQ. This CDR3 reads CASKPTGLAGGEQFF. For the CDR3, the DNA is TGCGCCAGCAAGCCCACAGGACTAGCGGGAGGAGAGCAGTTCTTC.

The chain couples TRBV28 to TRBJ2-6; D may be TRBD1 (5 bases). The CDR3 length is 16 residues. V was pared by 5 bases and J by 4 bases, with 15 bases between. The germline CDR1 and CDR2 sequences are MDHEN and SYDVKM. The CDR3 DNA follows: TGTGCCAGCAGTCAAGGGGCCGCGCGCGGGGCCAACGTCCTGACTTTC. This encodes CASSQGAARGANVLTF.

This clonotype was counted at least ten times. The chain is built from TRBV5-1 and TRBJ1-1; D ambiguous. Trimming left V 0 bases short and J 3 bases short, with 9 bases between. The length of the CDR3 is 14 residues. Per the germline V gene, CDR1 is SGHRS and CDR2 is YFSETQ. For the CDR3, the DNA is TGCGCCAGCAGCTTGGGGGTAGGGTACACTGAAGCTTTCTTT. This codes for CASSLGVGYTEAFF.

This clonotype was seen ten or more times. The CDR3 DNA follows: TGTGCCAGCAGCGAACAGGGAGGGAATCAGCCCCAGCATTTT. Its protein product is CASSEQGGNQPQHF. The gene calls are TRBV28 and TRBJ1-5; D possibly corresponds to TRBD1 (6 bases). Germline V gene sequence: CDR1 MDHEN, CDR2 SYDVKM. This CDR3 is 14 amino acids long. V was cut by 6 bases and J by 4 bases, with 13 bases left in between. The entire variable domain, with the rest obtained from reference TRBV28 and TRBJ1-5, is as follows: DVKVTQSSRYLVKRTGEKVFLECVQDMDHENMFWYRQDPGLGLRLIYFSYDVKMKEKGDIPEGYSVSREKKERFSLILESASTNQTSMYLCASSEQGGNQPQHFGDGTRLSIL.

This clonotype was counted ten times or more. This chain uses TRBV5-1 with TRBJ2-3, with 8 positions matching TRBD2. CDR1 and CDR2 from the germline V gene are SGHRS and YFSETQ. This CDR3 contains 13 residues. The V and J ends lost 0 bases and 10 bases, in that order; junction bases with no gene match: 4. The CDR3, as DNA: TGCGCCAGCAGCTTGGGGACTAGCAATCCGCAGTATTTT. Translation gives CASSLGTSNPQYF.

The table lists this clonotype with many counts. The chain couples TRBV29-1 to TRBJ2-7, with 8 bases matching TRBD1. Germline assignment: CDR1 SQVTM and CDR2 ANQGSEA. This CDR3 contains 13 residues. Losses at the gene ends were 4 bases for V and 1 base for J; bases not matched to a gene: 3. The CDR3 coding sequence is TGCAGCGTTGGGACAGGGAATTCCTACGAGCAGTACTTC. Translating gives CSVGTGNSYEQYF.

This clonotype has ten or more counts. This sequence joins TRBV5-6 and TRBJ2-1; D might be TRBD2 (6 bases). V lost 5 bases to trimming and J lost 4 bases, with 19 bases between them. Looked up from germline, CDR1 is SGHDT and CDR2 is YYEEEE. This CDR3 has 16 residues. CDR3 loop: CASSPGGSSWYNEQFF. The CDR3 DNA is TGTGCCAGCAGTCCCGGGGGATCCTCTTGGTACAATGAGCAGTTCTTC.

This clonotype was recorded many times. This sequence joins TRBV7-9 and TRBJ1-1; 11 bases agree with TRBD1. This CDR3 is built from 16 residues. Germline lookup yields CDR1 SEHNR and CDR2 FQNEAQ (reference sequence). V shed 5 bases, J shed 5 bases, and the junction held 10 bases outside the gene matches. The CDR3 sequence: CASSTGTGGRGTEAFF. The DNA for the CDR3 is TGTGCCAGCAGCACAGGGACAGGGGGTCGTGGGACTGAAGCTTTCTTT. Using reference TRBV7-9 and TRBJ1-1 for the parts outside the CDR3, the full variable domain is DTGVSQNPRHKITKRGQNVTFRCDPISEHNRLYWYRQTLGQGPEFLTYFQNEAQLEKSRLLSDRFSAERPKGSFSTLEIQRTEQGDSAMYLCASSTGTGGRGTEAFFGQGTRLTVV.

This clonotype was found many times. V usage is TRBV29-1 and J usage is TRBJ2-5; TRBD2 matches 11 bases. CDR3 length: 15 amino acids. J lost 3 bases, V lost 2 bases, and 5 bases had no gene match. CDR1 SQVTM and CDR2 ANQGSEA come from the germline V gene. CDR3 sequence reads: CSVEIAGGPEETQYF. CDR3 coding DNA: TGCAGCGTTGAAATAGCGGGAGGGCCGGAAGAGACCCAGTACTTC.

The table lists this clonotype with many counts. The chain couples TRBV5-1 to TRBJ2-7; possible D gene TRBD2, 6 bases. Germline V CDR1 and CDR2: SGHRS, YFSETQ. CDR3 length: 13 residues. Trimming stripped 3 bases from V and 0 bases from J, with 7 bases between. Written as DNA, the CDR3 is TGCGCCAGCAGCTCGGGACTCTCCTACGAGCAGTACTTC. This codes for CASSSGLSYEQYF.

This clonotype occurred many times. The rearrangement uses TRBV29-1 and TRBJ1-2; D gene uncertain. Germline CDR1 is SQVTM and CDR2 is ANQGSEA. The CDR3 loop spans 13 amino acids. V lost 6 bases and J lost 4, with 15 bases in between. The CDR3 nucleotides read TGCAGCGTGCCGCAGGCTTCTGGCTATGGCTACACCTTC. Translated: CSVPQASGYGYTF.

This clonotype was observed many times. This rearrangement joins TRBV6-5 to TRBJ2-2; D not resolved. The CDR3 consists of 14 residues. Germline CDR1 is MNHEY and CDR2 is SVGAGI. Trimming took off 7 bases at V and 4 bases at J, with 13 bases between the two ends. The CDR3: CASKTRRSTGELFF. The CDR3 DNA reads TGTGCCAGCAAGACGCGTAGGAGCACCGGGGAGCTGTTTTTT.

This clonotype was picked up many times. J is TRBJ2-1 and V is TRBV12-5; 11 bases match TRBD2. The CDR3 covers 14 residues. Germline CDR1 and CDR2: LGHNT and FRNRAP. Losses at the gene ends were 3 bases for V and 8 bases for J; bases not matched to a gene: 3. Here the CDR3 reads CASGFTSGGDEQFF. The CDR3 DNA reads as TGTGCTAGTGGTTTCACTAGCGGGGGAGATGAGCAGTTCTTC.

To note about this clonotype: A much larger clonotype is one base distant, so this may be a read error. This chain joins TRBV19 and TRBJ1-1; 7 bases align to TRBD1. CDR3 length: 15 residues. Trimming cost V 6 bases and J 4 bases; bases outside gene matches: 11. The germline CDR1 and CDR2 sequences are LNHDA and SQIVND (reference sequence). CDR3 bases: TGTGCCAGTAGAACCGACAGGGCCCAGATCACTGAAGCTTTCTTT. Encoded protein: CASRTDRAQITEAFF.

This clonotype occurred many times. CDR3 bases: TGTGCCAGCAGCAATTGGGGGGAACGGTGTCAAGAGACCCAGTACTTC. Protein product: CASSNWGERCQETQYF. The V and J genes are TRBV21-1 and TRBJ2-5; TRBD1, the D gene given by the table, was not confirmed from the DNA. TRBV21-1 is a pseudogene. The CDR3 covers 16 residues.

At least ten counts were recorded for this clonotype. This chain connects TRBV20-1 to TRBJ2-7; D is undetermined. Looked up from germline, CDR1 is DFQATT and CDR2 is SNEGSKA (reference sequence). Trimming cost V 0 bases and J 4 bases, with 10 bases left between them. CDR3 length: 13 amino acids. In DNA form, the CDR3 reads TGCAGTGCTAGAGAGGCCCCGAGTTACGAGCAGTACTTC. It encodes CSAREAPSYEQYF.

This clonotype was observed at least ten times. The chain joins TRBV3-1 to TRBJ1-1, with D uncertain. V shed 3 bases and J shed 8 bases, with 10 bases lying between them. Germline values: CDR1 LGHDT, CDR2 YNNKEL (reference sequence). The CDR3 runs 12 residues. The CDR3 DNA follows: TGTGCCAGCAGCCAGACCCCCCGAGAAGCTTTCTTT. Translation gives CASSQTPREAFF.

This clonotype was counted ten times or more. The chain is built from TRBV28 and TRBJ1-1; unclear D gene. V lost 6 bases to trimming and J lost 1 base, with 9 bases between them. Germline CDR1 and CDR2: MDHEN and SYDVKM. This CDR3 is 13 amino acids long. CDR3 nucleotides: TGTGCCAGCAGCCTGCATACGAACACTGAAGCTTTCTTT. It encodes CASSLHTNTEAFF.